This T cell receptor (beta chain) was obtained from a study of T cells in Graves' hyperthyroidism and ophthalmopathy (dated by TCRdb to the late 2010s). About the full investigation: Peripheral blood was collected at initial diagnosis, before any treatment. In addition, the study compared T-cell repertoires in thyroid tissue and in blood from several Graves' hyperthyroidism patients. An independent validation cohort of around 20 hyperthyroidism patients and approximately 16 patients who later progressed to ophthalmopathy tested prospective prediction of ophthalmopathy. After blood sampling, hyperthyroidism patients were treated with methimazole at a starting dose of 30 mg daily, and ophthalmopathy patients were treated with high-dose intravenous methylprednisolone. For training and testing, the 100 or so patients in the discovery cohort were randomly divided in a 7:3 ratio. The paper describes TCR Vbeta CDR3 sequencing of roughly 130 peripheral blood samples, made up of under 50 ophthalmopathy patients, approximately 73 hyperthyroidism patients and approximately 17 progressor patients. To identify TCR V-J signatures that set the groups apart, the researchers used a discovery cohort of 100 or so patients, made up of around 40 with Graves' ophthalmopathy and 57 with stable Graves' hyperthyroidism. The paper's findings and limits, for the study overall: Blood samples also contained most of the expanded thyroid clonotypes (frequency above 0.001), which suggests that blood repertoires may reflect thyroid immune responses. Sample size was not statistically predetermined, and blinding of investigators to group allocation was not performed. In validation, the model predicted progression to ophthalmopathy with approximately 70% sensitivity and over 72% specificity, a median of about 6.7 months before onset. A model built on a 13 V-J signature distinguished ophthalmopathy from stable hyperthyroidism, reaching 85% to 90% sensitivity and about 81% specificity in cross-validation and 80%/75% in testing.

TCR beta CDR3 regions were amplified from RNA transcripts. The first round of RT-PCR for the TCR CDR3 was performed with the HTBI primer set and the Qiagen OneStep RT-PCR kit. The libraries were constructed in a second round of multiplex PCR and then size-selected and purified. Sequencing of the libraries was done on an Illumina HiSeq2000 using paired-end 100 bp reads. The authors' pipeline ran thus. SOAPnuke was used to process the raw data, throwing out any read that contained adapters or uncalled bases, had a mean Phred below 15, or lacked an exact constant-primer or identifier match. High-quality paired reads were merged with COPE v1.2.5, and unique nucleotide sequences were defined as clonotypes. MiTCR v1.1 was used to align the clonotypes against IMGT TRBV, TRBD and TRBJ reference segments. The analysis included only V-J combinations with a frequency above 0.0001, which together covered 99% to 99.2% of the repertoires. A TCS score was defined as the ratio of F50 (clonal expansion) to E x V (chaos), with BLOSUM62-based TCRdist applied between CDR3 peptides within each V-J. Welch's t-statistics and random forest reduced around 510 V-J features to 13, which were used in a naive Bayes classifier (R e1071). The public reads were reanalyzed by TCRdb: fastp trimming at Q25, MiXCR alignment, in-frame beta chains only. Duplicate CDR3 protein sequences are folded into a single record with the most common DNA and genes. In this record, the V and J calls reflect TCRdb's handling and not the investigators' own analysis. Across this sample there are roughly 380,000 distinct CDR3 sequences, with approximately 15% seen only once. The ten largest account for roughly 20% of the sample.

The trim is 6 bases for V and 2 bases for J, with a gap of 14 bases between the germline ends. Taken from cysteine to phenylalanine, the CDR3 has 15 residues. CDR3 DNA only is kept here, 45 bases in frame from base 1. The germline V gene yields SGHDN for CDR1 and FVKESK for CDR2. The hyperthyroidism patients were between 18 and 65 years old and newly diagnosed, with a disease duration of less than 2 months. Patients with uncontrolled infections, other autoimmune diseases, pregnancy or lactation were excluded. Diagnoses were based on clinical symptoms, serum thyroxine and TRAb, thyroid ultrasound and orbital computed tomography. Blood from progressor patients was drawn when they were first diagnosed with hyperthyroidism, before any ophthalmopathy symptoms appeared. Ficoll-Paque density gradient centrifugation was used to isolate PBMCs from 9.5 to 10 ml of fresh peripheral blood. Progressor patients were first diagnosed with Graves' hyperthyroidism and then developed ophthalmopathy during follow-up. Total RNA was extracted using Trizol reagent, and RNA quality was assessed on an Agilent 2100 Bioanalyzer.

This clonotype was detected ten times or more. Its antigen is still unknown. Base-call qualities are not available, and no considerably larger clone is one nucleotide away. The rearranged chain carries TRBV14 and TRBJ2-1; tentative D gene TRBD1, with 6 bases matching. The receptor was isolated from a man aged 30 to 39 with Graves' hyperthyroidism that later progressed to Graves' ophthalmopathy. Material for sequencing was blood. The DNA sequence is TGTGCCAGCAGACCTCGGGGACACCCCTACAATGAGCAGTTCTTC. The encoded protein is CASRPRGHPYNEQFF. Beyond the CDR3, the reference TRBV14 and TRBJ2-1 genes provide the residues; the full variable domain reads: EAGVTQFPSHSVIEKGQTVTLRCDPISGHDNLYWYRRVMGKEIKFLLHFVKESKQDESGMPNNRFLAERTGGTYSTLKVQPAELEDSGVYFCASRPRGHPYNEQFFGPGTRLTVL.